This T cell receptor (beta chain) is from a study of control samples from healthy donors and cancer patients. CDR1 and CDR2 (germline): PRHDT, FYEKMQ (reference sequence). V was trimmed by 6 bases and J by 0 bases, leaving 11 bases between them. CDR3 length: 15 residues. TCRdb's table, derived via immunoSEQ multiplex PCR, lists solely in-frame clones and lacks some. The profile shows roughly 86,000 clones, roughly 91% of them singletons. The V and J genes are TRBV13 and TRBJ1-4; D gene unclear. The origin of this receptor is a man under 40 in good health. Sequencing input: blood. CDR3 in amino acids: CASSPGIATNEKLFF. CDR3 nucleotide sequence: TGTGCCAGCAGTCCGGGCATCGCAACTAATGAAAAACTGTTTTTT. Combining the CDR3 with reference TRBV13 and TRBJ1-4 gives the whole variable domain AAGVIQSPRHLIKEKRETATLKCYPIPRHDTVYWYQQGPGQDPQFLISFYEKMQSDKGSIPDRFSAQQFSDYHSELNMSSLELGDSALYFCASSPGIATNEKLFFGSGTQLSVL.